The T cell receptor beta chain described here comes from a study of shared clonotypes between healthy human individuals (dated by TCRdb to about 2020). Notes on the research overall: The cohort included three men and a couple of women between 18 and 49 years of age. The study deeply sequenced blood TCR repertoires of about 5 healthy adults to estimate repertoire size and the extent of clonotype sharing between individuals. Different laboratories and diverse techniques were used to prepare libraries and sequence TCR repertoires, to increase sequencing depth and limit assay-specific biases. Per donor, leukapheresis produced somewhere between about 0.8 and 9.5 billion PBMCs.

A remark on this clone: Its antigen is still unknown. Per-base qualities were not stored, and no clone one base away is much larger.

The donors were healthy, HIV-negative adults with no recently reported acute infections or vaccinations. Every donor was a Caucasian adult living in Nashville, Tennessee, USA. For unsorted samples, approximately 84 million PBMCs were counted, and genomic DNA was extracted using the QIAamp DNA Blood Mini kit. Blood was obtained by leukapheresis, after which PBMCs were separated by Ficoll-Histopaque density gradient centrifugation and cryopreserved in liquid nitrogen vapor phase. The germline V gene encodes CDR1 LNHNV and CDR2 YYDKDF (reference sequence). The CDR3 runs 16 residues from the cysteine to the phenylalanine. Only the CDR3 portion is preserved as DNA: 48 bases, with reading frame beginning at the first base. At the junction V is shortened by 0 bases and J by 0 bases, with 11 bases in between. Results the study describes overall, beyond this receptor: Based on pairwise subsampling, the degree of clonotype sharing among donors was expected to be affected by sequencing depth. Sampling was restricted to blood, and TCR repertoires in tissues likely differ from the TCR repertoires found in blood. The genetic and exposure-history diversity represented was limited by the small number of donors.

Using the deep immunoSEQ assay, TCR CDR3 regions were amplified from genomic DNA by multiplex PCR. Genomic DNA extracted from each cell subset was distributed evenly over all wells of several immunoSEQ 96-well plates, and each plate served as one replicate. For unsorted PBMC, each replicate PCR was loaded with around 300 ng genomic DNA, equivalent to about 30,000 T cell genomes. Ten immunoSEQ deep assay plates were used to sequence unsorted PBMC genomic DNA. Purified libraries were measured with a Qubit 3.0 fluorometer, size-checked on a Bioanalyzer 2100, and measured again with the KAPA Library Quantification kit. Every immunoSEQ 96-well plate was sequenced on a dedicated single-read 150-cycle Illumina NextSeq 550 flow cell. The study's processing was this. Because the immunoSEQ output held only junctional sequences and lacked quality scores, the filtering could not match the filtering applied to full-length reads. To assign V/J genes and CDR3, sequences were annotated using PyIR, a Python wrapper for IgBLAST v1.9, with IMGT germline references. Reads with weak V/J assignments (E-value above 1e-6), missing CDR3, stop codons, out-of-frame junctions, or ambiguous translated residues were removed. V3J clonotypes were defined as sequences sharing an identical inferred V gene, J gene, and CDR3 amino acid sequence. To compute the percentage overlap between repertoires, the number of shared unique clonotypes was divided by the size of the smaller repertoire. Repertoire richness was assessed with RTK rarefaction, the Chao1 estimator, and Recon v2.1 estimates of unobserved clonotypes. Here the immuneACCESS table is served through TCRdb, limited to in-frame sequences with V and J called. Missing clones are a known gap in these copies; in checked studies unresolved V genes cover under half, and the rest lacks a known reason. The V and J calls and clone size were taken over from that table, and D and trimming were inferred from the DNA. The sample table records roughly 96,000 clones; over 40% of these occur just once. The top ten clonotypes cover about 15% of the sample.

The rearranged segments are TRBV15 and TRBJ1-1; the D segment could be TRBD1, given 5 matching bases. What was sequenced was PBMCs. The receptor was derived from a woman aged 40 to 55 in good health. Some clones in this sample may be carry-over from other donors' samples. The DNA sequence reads TGTGCCACCAGCAGAGACCCGAGACAGATGAACACTGAAGCTTTCTTT. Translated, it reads CATSRDPRQMNTEAFF.